This T cell receptor (beta chain) originates from a study of blood T cell repertoires in COVID-19. Study overall: Whether acute or convalescent, the COVID-19 samples came from the United States, Italy and Spain. PBMCs, B-cell-depleted T cells, or T cells provided the cDNA or gDNA that made up the material.

Trimming removed 1 base at V and 2 bases at J, with 10 bases between. CDR1 and CDR2 (germline): SGHNT, YENEEA. The CDR3 has 15 residues. As handled by the study authors: Cell counts per sample came from amplifying reference gene primers. Clones were read by immunoSEQ multiplex PCR, and TCRdb kept only the in-frame ones, dropping some. V and J calls and clone size are given by that table; D and trimming were obtained from the DNA. The top ten clones hold approximately 2% of a sample with under 300,000 clones, 75% to 85% of them seen once. The receptor comes from a middle-aged man who had recovered from COVID-19. The gene calls are TRBV11-3 and TRBJ2-3, with D perhaps matching TRBD1 (5 bases). Sequencing was done on a sample of peripheral blood. This CDR3 is CASSLGQGLTDTQYF. As DNA, the CDR3 is TGTGCCAGCAGCTTAGGTCAGGGCCTCACAGATACGCAGTATTTT.